This record looks at one TCR beta chain sequence and its context. Its matching antigen is unknown. The time point is: week 35, safety follow-up. The study gave 300 ug of mutant IDH1 20-mer peptide per vaccine dose, with topical imiquimod. In weeks 1, 3, 5, 7, 11, 15, 19 and 23, patients were immunized, eight times in all. This entry is derived from a study of a mutant IDH1 vaccine in newly diagnosed glioma. Study summary: With temozolomide cycles, or 4-6 weeks after radiotherapy alone, vaccination was started. Treated individuals were approximately 60% male and roughly 40% female, averaging roughly 38 years of age.

The CDR3 extends over 16 amino acids. V dropped 3 bases and J dropped 3; count of bases not matched to a gene: 4. Germline CDR1 is MGHDK and CDR2 is SYGVNS. Data came from immunoSEQ multiplex PCR; TCRdb stores just in-frame clones and leaves some out. The sample holds more than 25,000 clones, under 85% seen once. The V and J genes are TRBV25-1 and TRBJ2-2; 10 nucleotides match TRBD1. Material: PBMCs, obtained from a glioma patient whose treatment included an IDH1 peptide vaccine. This TCR was recovered from a woman in her twenties or thirties with glioma. Some clones in this sample may be carry-over from other donors' samples. CDR3 nucleotide sequence: TGTGCCAGCAGTGATGGGGGGACAGGGGACACCGGGGAGCTGTTTTTT. Its translation: CASSDGGTGDTGELFF.